The source of this T cell receptor (beta chain) is a study of PD-L1 blockade in urothelial cancer. About the research overall: Atezolizumab (1,200 mg intravenously every 3 weeks) began in about 2014 for patients. Male sex and bladder-origin urothelial cancer characterized about 90% of the 29 patients.

CDR1 is SNHLY, CDR2 FYNNEI, per germline. V lost 6 bases and J lost 5; bases outside the gene matches: 8. The CDR3 extends over 14 amino acids. Each PCR contained spiked-in synthetic TCR analog templates. Using immunoSEQ multiplex PCR, the repertoire was profiled, and TCRdb retains in-frame clones only, with some absent. Of tens of thousands of clones listed, roughly 79% are singletons. Time point meaning: pretreatment peripheral blood. The specimen was PBMCs, collected around atezolizumab (anti-PD-L1) treatment. The sequence derives from a man aged 70-80 years with urothelial cancer. The chain joins TRBV2 to TRBJ2-5, with TRBD1 matching over 8 bases. The CDR3 reads CASRETGVLETQYF. CDR3 DNA sequence: TGTGCCAGCAGAGAGACAGGGGTGCTGGAGACCCAGTACTTC.